This T cell receptor (beta chain) was observed in a study of CD8+CD57+ T cells in acquired aplastic anemia. The wider study: The study obtained an average of roughly 2.9 ug of DNA from sorted CD4+ and CD8+ cells. Study-wide points: Simpson's diversity of CD8+ cells was not significantly different in patients compared with controls. In common between the patients and the controls were twenty-nine CD8+ CDR3 sequences.

The CDR3 spans 14 residues. With 3 bases removed from V and 4 bases from J, the gap between germline ends came to 9 bases. Looked up from germline, CDR1 is SGHAT and CDR2 is FQNNGV. Genomic DNA constituted the template upon which TCR beta VDJ and CDR3 profiling was performed. One entry per CDR3 protein, called by TCRdb with MiXCR from the reads. The table has about 200,000 distinct CDR3 sequences, almost 50% seen once. Concerning this clonotype: Its matching antigen is unknown. No conserved phenylalanine or tryptophan is present at the end of the CDR3, so a read error is the likely explanation.

By flow cytometry, patients selected for sequencing had shown an expansion of CD8+CD57+ cells. Sequencing input: sorted CD4+, CD8+, or CD8+CD57+ T cells (not recorded which) from PBMCs. The sequence came from a human donor with aplastic anemia. The gene calls are TRBV11-2 and TRBJ2-2; no reliable D call. CDR3 bases: TGTGCCAGCAGCTTTCCCCTAGTCACCGGGGAGCTGTTTCTC. It yields the protein CASSFPLVTGELFL.